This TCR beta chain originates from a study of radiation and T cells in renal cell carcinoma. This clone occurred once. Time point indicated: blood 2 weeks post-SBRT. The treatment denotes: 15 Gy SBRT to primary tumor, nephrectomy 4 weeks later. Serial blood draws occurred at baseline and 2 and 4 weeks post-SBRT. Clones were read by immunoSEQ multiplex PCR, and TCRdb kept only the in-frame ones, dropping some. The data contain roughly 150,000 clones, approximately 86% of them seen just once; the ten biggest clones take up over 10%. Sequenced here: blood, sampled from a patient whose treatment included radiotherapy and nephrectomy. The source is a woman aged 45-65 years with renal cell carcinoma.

The CDR3 protein is CASSSYRDKAYEQYF. The CDR3 nucleotides read TGTGCCAGCAGTTCTTACCGGGACAAAGCCTACGAGCAGTACTTC. The rearrangement uses TRBV6-6 and TRBJ2-7; TRBD1 might be the D (6 bases). V shed 4 bases and J shed 2 bases, with 15 bases lying between them. Germline lookup yields CDR1 MNHNY and CDR2 SVGAGI (reference sequence). This CDR3 spans 15 amino acids.